Listed below are T cell receptor beta chains from one sample, sequenced in a study of beta chain features in type 1 diabetes. Method: immunoSEQ multiplex PCR; TCRdb's copy keeps in-frame clones and lacks some. The data contain 330,000 or so clones, roughly 12% of them singletons. What was sequenced was naive CD4+ T cells from blood. All receptors come from a woman younger than 35 with type 1 diabetes. Each CDR3 is given without its conserved first and last residue.

TRBV5-1,TRBJ1-3,ASSLERGNTIY
TRBV7-9,TRBJ2-1,ASSLGRRGYHNEQF
TRBV6-5,TRBJ2-3,ASRPQGGTQY
TRBV5-4,TRBJ2-1,ASSLVANNEQF
TRBV20-1,TRBJ2-1,SAKLADQF
TRBV28,TRBJ2-7,ASSLRGGDYEQY
TRBV7-9,TRBJ2-7,ASSPGGTGIMDEQY
TRBV7-2,TRBJ2-1,ASSYPLAWLSYNEQF
TRBV4-3,TRBJ2-7,ASSPAGTSGRMEQY
TRBV10-3,TRBJ2-1,AINGREGNVEQF
TRBV30,TRBJ2-1,AWQTGGSHNEQF
TRBV28,TRBJ2-7,ASSLYRRDSYEQY